Given below is one TCR beta chain in context. Per germline, CDR1 MNHEY and CDR2 SMNVEV (reference sequence). V was pared by 5 bases and J by 10 bases, with 11 bases of the junction left unmatched. The CDR3 has 15 residues. The sample belongs to a study of blood T cell repertoires in COVID-19. The wider study: Samples of COVID-19 (acute and convalescent) were obtained from the United States, Italy and Spain. PBMCs, B-cell-depleted T cells, or T cells provided the cDNA or gDNA that made up the material.

Original methodology: Amplification from reference gene primers served as the basis for estimated nucleated cell counts. Assay used: immunoSEQ multiplex PCR; TCRdb lists only in-frame clones, some missing. The V and J calls and clone size are taken from that table; D and trimming were inferred from the DNA. The sample lists 200,000 to 250,000 clones, roughly 86% occurring once. The sequence derives from a woman aged 60-75 years who had recovered from COVID-19. The chain employs TRBV27 and TRBJ1-6; 7 bases match TRBD1. Input material: peripheral blood. CDR3 DNA: TGTGCCAGCAGTCCATGGGACAGCCAAGGGTCACCCCTCCACTTT. Amino acids: CASSPWDSQGSPLHF.